The 21 T cell receptor beta chains listed next were all sequenced from one sample in a study of T cells after yellow fever vaccination. TCRdb reprocessed the 5' RACE reads via MiXCR and lists one record per CDR3 protein. Of some 350,000 distinct CDR3 sequences listed, approximately 4.2% are singletons. The sample here was PBMCs, taken 5 days after the yellow fever booster vaccination. The source is a man aged 18-30 years who received the YFV17D yellow fever vaccine.

In its sample, this clonotype was seen a few times. The chain employs TRBV29-1 and TRBJ2-1; a possible D gene is TRBD1 (5 bases). Germline values: CDR1 SQVTM, CDR2 ANQGSEA. Deletions cut 4 bases from V and 0 bases from J, with 13 bases between. The CDR3 sequence is 15 residues long. The CDR3 bases are TGCAGCGTTGGACAGTTCATTAGCTCCTACAATGAGCAGTTCTTC. The encoded protein is CSVGQFISSYNEQFF.

This clonotype was recorded a few times. This CDR3 reads CASSRDVAKNIQYF. The CDR3 nucleotides are TGTGCCAGCTCACGAGACGTAGCCAAAAACATTCAGTACTTC. This chain connects TRBV18 to TRBJ2-4; unclear D gene. CDR3 length equals 14 residues. Trimming cost V 4 bases and J 0 bases, with 7 bases left between them. CDR1 KGHSH and CDR2 LQKENI come from the germline V gene.

This clonotype has a count of ten or more. The chain combines TRBV6-1 with TRBJ2-3; weak D call: TRBD1 (7 bases). Trimming removed 6 bases from V and 8 bases from J, with 24 bases in between. The CDR3 spans 16 residues. From germline, CDR1 is MNHNS and CDR2 SASEGT. CDR3 coding DNA: TGTGCCAGCAGCGTGACATCCGGTGCGCAGGGGGGTACGCAGTATTTT. As protein: CASSVTSGAQGGTQYF.

This clonotype was recorded a few times. This chain connects TRBV7-9 to TRBJ2-3, with TRBD1 matching over 7 bases. The CDR3 covers 13 residues. With 5 bases clipped from V and 3 bases from J, the junction kept 2 bases outside the gene matches. Germline CDR1 SEHNR, CDR2 FQNEAQ (reference sequence). The CDR3 loop is CASSVTGTDTQYF. In nucleotides, the CDR3 is TGTGCCAGCAGCGTGACAGGGACAGATACGCAGTATTTT.

This clonotype has at least ten counts. The rearrangement joins TRBV28 to TRBJ2-2, with D possibly being TRBD1 (6 bases). Germline lookup yields CDR1 MDHEN and CDR2 SYDVKM. Trimming removed 6 bases from V and 1 base from J, with 12 bases in between. This CDR3 is built from 15 residues. The CDR3 loop reads CASSILTGNTGELFF. CDR3 nucleotides: TGTGCCAGCAGCATTTTGACAGGGAACACCGGGGAGCTGTTTTTT.

The chain carries TRBV18 and TRBJ2-3, with D possibly being TRBD2 (5 bases). Germline V gene sequence: CDR1 KGHSH, CDR2 LQKENI. V lost 6 bases, J lost 4 bases, and 17 bases lay in between. This CDR3 spans 15 amino acids. The CDR3 loop reads CASSPNRLAADTQYF. The CDR3 coding sequence is TGTGCCAGCTCCCCTAACCGTCTAGCAGCAGATACGCAGTATTTT.

This clonotype was picked up a small number of times. The chain carries TRBV7-3 and TRBJ2-3; D is unclear. Germline loops: CDR1 SGHTA, CDR2 FQGTGA. Trimming cost V 3 bases and J 5 bases, with 9 bases left between them. The CDR3 runs to 13 residues. The CDR3 sequence: CASSFGSEDTQYF. The CDR3 DNA is TGTGCCAGCAGCTTCGGAAGCGAAGATACGCAGTATTTT.

This clonotype was detected many times. The CDR3 here is CASGSIGGTGNTIYF. The CDR3, as DNA: TGTGCTAGTGGCTCGATAGGGGGAACTGGAAACACCATATATTTT. The chain joins TRBV12-5 to TRBJ1-3, with D possibly being TRBD1 (6 bases). This CDR3 is 15 amino acids long. Germline-derived CDR1 and CDR2 are LGHNT and FRNRAP. V was trimmed by 6 bases and J by 2 bases, leaving 14 bases between them.

The genes are TRBV12-3 or TRBV12-4 and TRBJ1-2, with D tentatively TRBD1 (5 bases). Trimming removed 3 bases at V and 3 bases at J, with 11 bases between. The CDR3 extends over 14 amino acids. The CDR3 region is CASSLRGRDYGYTF. The CDR3, as DNA: TGTGCCAGCAGTTTGCGGGGGAGAGACTATGGCTACACCTTC.

Regarding this clonotype: Sequence at one end of the junction differs from germline and may be a read error. The V gene is TRBV20-1, the J gene TRBJ1-6; TRBD1 is a possible D gene (5 bases). Germline assignment: CDR1 DFQATT and CDR2 SNEGSKA (reference sequence). The CDR3 has 14 amino acids. CDR3 loop: CSASTGPLNSLLHF. The CDR3 bases are TGCAGTGCTTCCACAGGACCCCTTAATTCACTCCTCCACTTT.

This clonotype was observed a few times. This chain joins TRBV12-3 or TRBV12-4 and TRBJ2-5; 9 nucleotides line up with TRBD2. V dropped 2 bases and J dropped 0; count of bases not matched to a gene: 4. The CDR3 is 16 amino acids. The CDR3 coding sequence is TGTGCCAGCAGTTTACAGGCGGGGGGGTACCAAGAGACCCAGTACTTC. Translation: CASSLQAGGYQETQYF.

This clonotype was observed at least ten times. This chain connects TRBV7-9 to TRBJ2-3; 9 nucleotides match TRBD1. The germline CDR1 and CDR2 sequences are SEHNR and FQNEAQ (reference sequence). J lost 9 bases, V lost 0 bases, and 1 base had no gene match. The CDR3 contains 13 residues. CDR3 coding DNA: TGTGCCAGCAGCTTAGCTGGGACAGGGACGCAGTATTTT. This sequence encodes CASSLAGTGTQYF.

This clonotype was counted between two and nine times. The genes are TRBV27 and TRBJ1-5; the D is unclear. The V end was cut by 4 bases, the J end by 7 bases, with 11 bases between. The CDR3 has 13 residues. Germline V gene sequence: CDR1 MNHEY, CDR2 SMNVEV (reference sequence). The CDR3 sequence is CASSSSPEQPQHF. The DNA of the CDR3 is TGTGCCAGCAGTTCGTCCCCAGAACAGCCCCAGCATTTT.

V gene TRBV10-3 combines with J gene TRBJ2-3; TRBD1 matches 9 bases. This CDR3 contains 15 residues. Germline loops: CDR1 ENHRY, CDR2 SYGVKD. V gave up 2 bases and J gave up 3 bases; unmatched junction bases: 3. The CDR3, as DNA: TGTGCCATCAGTGAGCCTGGACAGGGGACAGATACGCAGTATTTT. Translating it yields CAISEPGQGTDTQYF.

In this sample, this clonotype turned up many times. The CDR3 sequence is CASSQEDSYYGYTF. CDR3 coding DNA: TGCGCCAGCAGCCAAGAAGACAGTTACTATGGCTACACCTTC. The chain is built from TRBV4-3 and TRBJ1-2, with D tentatively TRBD1 (5 bases). The germline V and J ends were trimmed by 0 bases and 3 bases, with 8 bases remaining between them. The CDR3 contains 14 residues. Germline CDR1 is LGHNA and CDR2 is YSLEER.

Regarding this clonotype: This may stem from a read error, because a much larger clone lies one nucleotide away. The chain uses TRBV2 and TRBJ2-6; TRBD1 aligns across 9 bases. This CDR3 is built from 16 residues. Germline V lookup: CDR1 SNHLY, CDR2 FYNNEI. For the CDR3, the DNA is TGTTCCGTCTTTGGGACAGGGCTTTATGGGGCCAACGTCCTGACTTTC. Translation gives CSVFGTGLYGANVLTF.

In its sample, this clonotype is large. The genes are TRBV5-6 and TRBJ1-4; TRBD1 agrees at 9 bases. The germline V gene has CDR1 SGHDT and CDR2 YYEEEE. This CDR3 has 19 amino acids. V was pared by 1 base and J by 2 bases, with 12 bases of the junction left unmatched. CDR3 DNA: TGTGCCAGCAGCTTGCAAGGACAGGGGCTCTTCGGCACTAATGAAAAACTGTTTTTT. Translating it yields CASSLQGQGLFGTNEKLFF.

This clonotype was seen repeatedly, ten times or more. The chain employs TRBV3-1 and TRBJ2-7; 10 nucleotides agree with TRBD1. J was trimmed by 7 bases and V by 4 bases; bases with no gene match: 16. The length of the CDR3 is 17 residues. Looked up from germline, CDR1 is LGHDT and CDR2 is YNNKEL (reference sequence). The DNA for the CDR3 is TGTGCCAGCAGCCCGGGATTTGGGCGACAGGGGGCATGGGAGCAGTACGTC. Protein product: CASSPGFGRQGAWEQYV.

The CDR3 is CASRGQGVAISEAFF. In nucleotides, the CDR3 is TGTGCCAGCAGGGGACAGGGGGTTGCTATTTCTGAAGCTTTCTTT. The chain carries TRBV6-6 and TRBJ1-1, with 11 positions matching TRBD1. V lost 6 bases, J lost 6 bases, and 9 bases stayed unmatched. CDR1 and CDR2 (germline): MNHNY, SVGAGI (reference sequence). The CDR3 has 15 amino acids.

This chain joins TRBV6-2 or TRBV6-3 and TRBJ2-3; tentative D call: TRBD1 (6 bases). This CDR3 contains 14 residues. V lost 5 bases and J 2 bases, leaving 11 bases between the germline ends. CDR1 and CDR2 (germline): MNHEY, SVGEGT. CDR3 loop: CASSLRTVTDTQYF. The CDR3 DNA reads TGTGCCAGCAGTCTACGGACAGTCACAGATACGCAGTATTTT.

The J gene is TRBJ2-4, the V gene TRBV7-9, with D possibly being TRBD2 (5 bases). Germline-derived CDR1 and CDR2 are SEHNR and FQNEAQ (reference sequence). V was shortened by 5 bases and J by 7 bases, with 6 bases between the two germline ends. The CDR3 covers 11 residues. In nucleotides, the CDR3 is TGTGCCAGCAGCCGAGGGAACATTCAGTACTTC. Its translation is CASSRGNIQYF.